Following are 13 T cell receptor beta chains from one sample sequenced in a study of PD-L1 blockade in urothelial cancer. The data were produced by immunoSEQ multiplex PCR, yet TCRdb's version contains in-frame clones alone and is incomplete. The sample holds roughly 41,000 clones, 82% seen once. The sequences come from PBMCs, collected around atezolizumab (anti-PD-L1) treatment. These receptors all come from a man aged 55 to 70 with urothelial cancer.

This clone occurred a few times. The chain employs TRBV7-2 and TRBJ1-2; TRBD1 matches at 7 bases. V lost 9 bases to trimming and J lost 5 bases; unmatched junction nucleotides: 9. Germline V gene data show CDR1 as SGHTA and CDR2 as FQGNSA. The CDR3 totals 13 residues. CDR3: CASFGTDIYGYTF. The CDR3, as DNA: TGTGCCAGTTTCGGGACAGACATATATGGCTACACCTTC.

The rearrangement uses TRBV5-5 and TRBJ2-7; D unresolved. CDR1 SGHKS and CDR2 YYEKEE come from the germline V gene (reference sequence). The ends were cut back, 4 bases at V and 3 bases at J, with 11 bases in the middle. The CDR3 totals 13 residues. Written as DNA, the CDR3 is TGTGCCAGCAGCCCGATAAACATCTACGAGCAGTACTTC. Protein product: CASSPINIYEQYF.

CDR3 sequence reads: CASSLEVGTGVGAYEQYF. CDR3 coding DNA: TGCGCCAGCAGCTTGGAGGTTGGGACAGGGGTAGGTGCCTACGAGCAGTACTTC. This chain uses TRBV5-1 with TRBJ2-7; 10 bases match TRBD1. Germline V gene data show CDR1 as SGHRS and CDR2 as YFSETQ. The junction had 11 bases not matched to a gene; V was cut back by 0 bases and J by 2 bases. The CDR3 has 18 amino acids.

The chain has TRBV11-3 and TRBJ2-2, with D hard to call. The CDR3 length is 14 residues. Trimming removed 5 bases at V and 7 bases at J, with 14 bases between. Germline V gives CDR1 SGHNT, CDR2 YENEEA. The CDR3 sequence: CASSPSVAGGELFF. The DNA for the CDR3 is TGTGCCAGCAGCCCATCGGTGGCAGGCGGGGAGCTGTTTTTT.

The chain uses TRBV2 and TRBJ1-4, with 8 nucleotides matching TRBD1. The V and J ends lost 6 bases and 6 bases, in that order; junction bases with no gene match: 9. The CDR3 runs 15 residues. The germline CDR1 and CDR2 sequences are SNHLY and FYNNEI. Here the CDR3 reads CASRPGQGGYEKLFF. CDR3 in DNA: TGTGCCAGCAGACCCGGACAGGGCGGTTATGAAAAACTGTTTTTT.

V gene TRBV5-1 combines with J gene TRBJ2-7; D remains unclear. The CDR3 has 14 residues. V was shortened by 0 bases and J by 4 bases, with 11 bases between the two germline ends. Germline lookup yields CDR1 SGHRS and CDR2 YFSETQ. The CDR3, as DNA: TGCGCCAGCAGCTTGGACAGTCTAAGGTACGAGCAGTACTTC. It codes for CASSLDSLRYEQYF.

The chain links TRBV30 to TRBJ1-2, with no clear D. The CDR3 extends over 12 amino acids. The germline gives CDR1 GTSNPN, CDR2 SVGIG (reference sequence). V was pared by 3 bases and J by 2 bases, with 7 bases between. The CDR3 region is CAWSEQNYGYTF. The CDR3 bases are TGTGCCTGGAGCGAACAGAACTATGGCTACACCTTC.

The chain is built from TRBV29-1 and TRBJ2-7; TRBD2 agrees at 7 bases. J gave up 1 base and V 7 bases, and 7 bases lay outside the gene matches. CDR1 is SQVTM, CDR2 ANQGSEA, per germline. This CDR3 has 13 amino acids. CDR3 coding DNA: TGCAGCGCCCGTAGCGGGCCTTCCTACGAGCAGTACTTC. Translating it yields CSARSGPSYEQYF.

The rearrangement uses TRBV7-8 and TRBJ2-5; 7 positions match TRBD2. The CDR3 extends over 14 amino acids. Germline CDR1 reads SGHVS; CDR2 reads FQNEAQ. Unmatched junction bases numbered 6, after V lost 5 bases and J lost 3 bases. The CDR3 DNA sequence: TGTGCCAGCAGCCGGACTAGAAATAAAGAGACCCAGTACTTC. Amino acids: CASSRTRNKETQYF.

The genes are TRBV5-5 and TRBJ1-2; D gene uncertain. Germline V lookup: CDR1 SGHKS, CDR2 YYEKEE (reference sequence). Trimming took off 2 bases at V and 4 bases at J, with 9 bases between the two ends. This CDR3 has 13 residues. CDR3 protein: CASSLEGLYGYTF. The CDR3 DNA follows: TGTGCCAGCAGCTTAGAGGGCCTCTATGGCTACACCTTC.

This chain uses TRBV19 with TRBJ1-6; D is unclear. Per germline, CDR1 LNHDA and CDR2 SQIVND (reference sequence). Trimming took off 1 base at V and 7 bases at J, with 8 bases between the two ends. The CDR3 has 14 residues. CDR3 in amino acids: CASSIGYGNSPLHF. The CDR3 DNA reads TGTGCCAGTAGTATAGGTTACGGGAATTCACCCCTCCACTTT.

The chain is built from TRBV27 and TRBJ2-7; D is uncertain. V was clipped by 5 bases and J by 0 bases, with 8 bases between them. CDR1 is MNHEY, CDR2 SMNVEV, per germline (reference sequence). The CDR3 spans 13 residues. Written as DNA, the CDR3 is TGTGCCAGCAGTCATACAGACTCCTACGAGCAGTACTTC. Its translation is CASSHTDSYEQYF.

J is TRBJ2-5 and V is TRBV7-2, with TRBD1 matching 7 bases. In germline, CDR1 is SGHTA, CDR2 FQGNSA. J gave up 2 bases and V 5 bases, and 5 bases lay outside the gene matches. The CDR3 is 14 residues long. CDR3 in DNA: TGTGCCAGCAGCCCCCGGGACAGTCAAGAGACCCAGTACTTC. Amino acids: CASSPRDSQETQYF.